This TCR beta chain was recovered during a study of cytomegalovirus exposure and HLA in healthy donors. Regarding the study as a whole: Per a later analysis, HLA-associated TCR beta chains showed more clonal expansion than other, equally common TCR beta chains.

On this clone: What it binds is unknown.

This CDR3 comprises 16 residues. The V gene's germline CDR1 is WSHSY and CDR2 SAAADI. V gave up 2 bases and J gave up 6 bases; unmatched junction bases: 10. Researchers ran the PCR with 60 Vbeta and 13 Jbeta primers. The table came from immunoSEQ multiplex PCR; TCRdb's copy has only in-frame clones and leaves some out. This table holds over 150,000 clones, around 77% found once. The sample was PBMCs. The receptor was isolated from a woman in her twenties or thirties in good health and CMV-seronegative. The V call is TRBV10-2, the J call TRBJ2-3; 8 nucleotides align to TRBD2. CDR3: CASSEIYRGGWDTQYF. The CDR3 DNA is TGCGCCAGCAGTGAGATCTATCGGGGGGGGTGGGATACGCAGTATTTT.